One sample yielded the 10 T cell receptor beta chains listed below, sequenced in a study of shared T cell receptors in the human thymus. Clones were read by immunoSEQ multiplex PCR, and TCRdb kept only the in-frame ones, dropping some. The table records about 730,000 clones, approximately 85% of them present only once. The same data also went into a second study, on human thymus T cells.

Source material: thymocytes. The receptors shown here come from a girl less than two years old with a congenital heart defect.

This chain's CDR3 is CAISAPDSERWETQYF. CDR3 DNA sequence: TGTGCCATCAGTGCCCCCGACTCCGAGAGGTGGGAGACCCAGTACTTC. This chain links TRBV10-3 with TRBJ2-5; D not certain. The V and J ends lost 4 bases and 5 bases respectively, with 20 bases between them. Germline CDR1 is ENHRY and CDR2 is SYGVKD. The CDR3 totals 16 residues.

About this clone itself: The junction shows a germline mismatch at one end, possibly a read error. V is TRBV29-1 and J is TRBJ1-2; no firm D call. This CDR3 spans 9 amino acids. Germline V lookup: CDR1 SQVTM, CDR2 ANQGSEA. The DNA for the CDR3 is TGCAGCGCCCTCCGGGAACGCTTCTTC. Translating it yields CSALRERFF.

This chain links TRBV30 with TRBJ1-3, with D tentatively TRBD1 (5 bases). This CDR3 spans 15 amino acids. Germline CDR1 and CDR2: GTSNPN and SVGIG (reference sequence). V lost 1 base, J lost 2 bases, and 12 bases lay in between. CDR3 region: CAWSGQGRAGNTIYF. The CDR3 nucleotides read TGTGCCTGGAGTGGTCAGGGAAGAGCTGGAAACACCATATATTTT. The whole variable domain, filled in from reference TRBV30 and TRBJ1-3, reads SQTIHQWPATLVQPVGSPLSLECTVEGTSNPNLYWYRQAAGRGLQLLFYSVGIGQISSEVPQNLSASRPQDRQFILSSKKLLLSDSGFYLCAWSGQGRAGNTIYFGEGSWLTVV.

The rearrangement joins TRBV11-2 to TRBJ1-2; 7 bases match TRBD1. Germline trimming cut 1 base from V and 8 bases from J; bases unmatched to any gene: 7. Looked up from germline, CDR1 is SGHAT and CDR2 is FQNNGV. There are 14 residues in the CDR3. The CDR3 loop is CASSLVGGATGYTF. CDR3 coding DNA: TGTGCCAGCAGCTTAGTAGGGGGCGCAACCGGCTACACCTTC.

The chain joins TRBV5-6 to TRBJ1-5, with D perhaps matching TRBD1 (6 bases). Germline V gene lookup returns CDR1 SGHDT and CDR2 YYEEEE. This CDR3 is 15 amino acids long. Trimming shortened V by 6 bases and J by 6 bases, and 19 bases separated the two germline ends. CDR3 loop: CASTKLGGAFQPQHF. The CDR3 DNA reads as TGTGCCAGCACAAAGTTGGGGGGGGCGTTTCAGCCCCAGCATTTT.

The J gene is TRBJ1-2, the V gene TRBV4-1, with D perhaps TRBD1 (5 bases). Trimming left V 6 bases short and J 6 bases short, with 20 bases between. CDR1 and CDR2 from the germline V gene are MGHRA and YSYEKL. The CDR3 contains 15 residues. Here the CDR3 reads CASSVGGRARDGYTF. The CDR3 nucleotides are TGCGCCAGCAGTGTTGGCGGCAGGGCGAGAGATGGCTACACCTTC.

The chain uses TRBV30 and TRBJ2-2, with TRBD2 matching 9 bases. The CDR3 contains 16 residues. V shed 4 bases and J 0 bases; nucleotides not matched to a gene: 6. CDR1 is GTSNPN and CDR2 is SVGIG in the germline V gene (reference sequence). The CDR3 loop reads CAWIGSGGTNTGELFF. The CDR3 DNA reads as TGTGCCTGGATTGGTAGCGGGGGAACGAACACCGGGGAGCTGTTTTTT.

A few counts support this clone. V usage is TRBV6-1 and J usage is TRBJ1-5; maybe TRBD1 (5 bases). This CDR3 comprises 15 residues. CDR1 is MNHNS, CDR2 SASEGT, per germline. V lost 2 bases and J lost 1, with 9 bases in between. Here the CDR3 reads CASSESGLSNQPQHF. CDR3 DNA sequence: TGTGCCAGCAGTGAATCAGGGCTCAGCAATCAGCCCCAGCATTTT.

In nucleotides, the CDR3 is TGCGCCAGCAGCGGAAGAAATCACAGGGAAGAGACCCAGTACTTC. Protein product: CASSGRNHREETQYF. This chain uses TRBV4-1 with TRBJ2-5; a possible D gene is TRBD1 (6 bases). V was trimmed by 5 bases and J by 3 bases, leaving 16 bases between them. The CDR3 is 15 residues long. Germline V gene data show CDR1 as MGHRA and CDR2 as YSYEKL.

The chain recombines TRBV4-1 with TRBJ2-7; D uncertain. The germline gives CDR1 MGHRA, CDR2 YSYEKL. The CDR3 runs 15 residues. Trimming pared 0 bases from V and 3 bases from J, leaving 12 bases between. The CDR3 sequence is CASSQEKRLVYEQYF. The DNA for the CDR3 is TGCGCCAGCAGCCAAGAGAAGAGGCTCGTCTACGAGCAGTACTTC.